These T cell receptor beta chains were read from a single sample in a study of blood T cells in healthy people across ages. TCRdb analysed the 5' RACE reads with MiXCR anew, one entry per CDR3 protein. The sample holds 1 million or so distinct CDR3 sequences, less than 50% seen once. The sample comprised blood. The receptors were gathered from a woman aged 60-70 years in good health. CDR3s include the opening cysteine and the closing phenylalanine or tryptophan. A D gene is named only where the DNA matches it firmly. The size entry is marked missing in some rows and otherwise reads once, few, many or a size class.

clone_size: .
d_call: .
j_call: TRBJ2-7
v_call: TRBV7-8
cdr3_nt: TGTGCCAGCAGCTTAACCCTCTACAATGAGCAGTACTTC
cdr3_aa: CASSLTLYNEQYF

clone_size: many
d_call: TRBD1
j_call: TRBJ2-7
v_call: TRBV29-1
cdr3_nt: TGCAGCGTTGAGAGGACAGGGGGGTACGAGCAGTACTTC
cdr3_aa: CSVERTGGYEQYF

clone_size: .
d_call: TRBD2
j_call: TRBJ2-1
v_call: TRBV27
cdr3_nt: TGTGCCAGCAGTTTTAGCGGGAGTGATGAGCAGTTCTTC
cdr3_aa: CASSFSGSDEQFF

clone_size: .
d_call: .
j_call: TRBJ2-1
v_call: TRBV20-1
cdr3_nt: TGCAGTGCTAGAGATGTAGCGGTGGGGCAGTTCTTC
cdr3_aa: CSARDVAVGQFF

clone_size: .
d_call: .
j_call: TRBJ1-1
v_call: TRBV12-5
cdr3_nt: TGTGCTAGTGGTTTGGATTTTAGCGGGTCTGTGGTTCGACCTAAGAACACTGAAGCTTTCTTT
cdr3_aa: CASGLDFSGSVVRPKNTEAFF

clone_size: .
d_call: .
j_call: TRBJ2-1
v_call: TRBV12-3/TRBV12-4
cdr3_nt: TGTGCCAGCAAGTTGGCGGGAAGGGCAAATGAGCAGTTCTTC
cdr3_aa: CASKLAGRANEQFF

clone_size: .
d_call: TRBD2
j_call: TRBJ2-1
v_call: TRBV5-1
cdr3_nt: TGCGCCAGCAGCTTCTCCGGGGGGAGGGCCTTGTCTTACAATGAGCAGTTCTTC
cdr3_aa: CASSFSGGRALSYNEQFF

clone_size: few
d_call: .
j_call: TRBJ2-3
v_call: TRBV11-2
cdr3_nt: TGTGCCAGCAGCTTAGACGGTCTCTTAGATACGCAGTATTTT
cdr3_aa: CASSLDGLLDTQYF

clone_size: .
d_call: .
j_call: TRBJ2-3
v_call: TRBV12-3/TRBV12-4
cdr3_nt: TGTGCCAGCAGTTTAGGTCCCGGTAGAGCAGATACGCAGTATTTT
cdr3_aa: CASSLGPGRADTQYF

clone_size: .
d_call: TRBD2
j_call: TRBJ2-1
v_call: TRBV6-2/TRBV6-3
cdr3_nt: TGTGCCAGCAGTTACTCGAGGGTAGCGGGAGTGGTCAATGAGCAGTTCTTC
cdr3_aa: CASSYSRVAGVVNEQFF

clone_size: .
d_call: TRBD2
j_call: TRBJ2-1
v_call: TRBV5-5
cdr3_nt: TGTGCCAGCAGTCCAAGACTAGCGGAAGGTATCGATGAGCAGTTCTTC
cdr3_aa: CASSPRLAEGIDEQFF

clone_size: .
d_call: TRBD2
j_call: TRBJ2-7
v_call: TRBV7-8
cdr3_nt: TGTGCCAGCAGCTTGACTAGCGGGCAGATTAAAGCCTACGAGCAGTACTTC
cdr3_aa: CASSLTSGQIKAYEQYF

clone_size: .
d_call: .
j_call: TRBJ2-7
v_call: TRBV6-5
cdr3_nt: TGTGCCAGCCGACCGGCGGGGACAAACTACGAGCAGTACTTC
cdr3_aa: CASRPAGTNYEQYF

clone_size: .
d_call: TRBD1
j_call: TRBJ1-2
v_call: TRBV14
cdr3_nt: TGTGCCAGCAGCCACACGCCTCCCGGGACAGGGTATGGCTACACCTTC
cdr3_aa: CASSHTPPGTGYGYTF

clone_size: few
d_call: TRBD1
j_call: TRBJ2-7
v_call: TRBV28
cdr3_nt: TGTGCCAGCAGCAATAACAGGGGTCACGAGCAGTACTTC
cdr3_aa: CASSNNRGHEQYF

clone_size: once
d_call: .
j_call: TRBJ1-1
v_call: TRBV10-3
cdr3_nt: TGTGCCATCAGTGAGGGGGCTGAAGCTTTCTTT
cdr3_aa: CAISEGAEAFF

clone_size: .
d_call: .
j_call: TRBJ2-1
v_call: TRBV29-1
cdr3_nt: TGCAGCTCTGAGGGGGGGCCTGGGTTCAATGAGCAGTTCTTC
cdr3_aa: CSSEGGPGFNEQFF

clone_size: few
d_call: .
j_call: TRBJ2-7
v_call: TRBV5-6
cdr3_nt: TGTGCCAGCAGTCAAATGGGCTACGAGCAGTACTTC
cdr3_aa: CASSQMGYEQYF

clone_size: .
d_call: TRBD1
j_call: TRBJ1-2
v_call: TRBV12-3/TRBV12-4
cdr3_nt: TGTGCCAGCAGTTTGGGACAGCTCTATGGCTACACCTTC
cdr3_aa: CASSLGQLYGYTF

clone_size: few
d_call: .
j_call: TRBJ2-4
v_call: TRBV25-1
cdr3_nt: TGTGCCAGCAGTGAAGCCGAGCTCCCGGGCATTCAGTACTTC
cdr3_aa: CASSEAELPGIQYF

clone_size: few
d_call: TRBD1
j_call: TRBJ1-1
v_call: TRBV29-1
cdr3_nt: TGCAGCGCTCAGACAGGGAGATCGTCGGAAGCTTTCTTT
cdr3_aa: CSAQTGRSSEAFF

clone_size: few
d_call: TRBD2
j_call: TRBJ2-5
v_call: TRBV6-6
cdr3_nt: TGTGCCAGCAGTCCGACCGGCCTAGCGGGGGAGCAGTACTTC
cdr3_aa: CASSPTGLAGEQYF

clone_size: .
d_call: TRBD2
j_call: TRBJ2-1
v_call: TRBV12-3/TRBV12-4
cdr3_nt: TGTGCCAGCAGCTTGGGCGGGACTAGGTCCAATGAGCAGTTCTTC
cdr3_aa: CASSLGGTRSNEQFF

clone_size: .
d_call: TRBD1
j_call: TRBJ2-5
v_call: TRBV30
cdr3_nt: TGTGCCTGGAGTGTACGGCGGGACAGGGGGCCGGAGACCCAGTACTTC
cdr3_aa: CAWSVRRDRGPETQYF

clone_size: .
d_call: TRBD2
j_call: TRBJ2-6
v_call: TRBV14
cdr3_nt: TGTGCCAGCAGCCAAACGAGCGGGATTGGGGCCAACGTCCTGACTTTC
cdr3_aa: CASSQTSGIGANVLTF

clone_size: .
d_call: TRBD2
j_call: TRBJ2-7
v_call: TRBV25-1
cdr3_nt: TGTGCCAGCAGATTGGGGACTAGCGAGCAGTACTTC
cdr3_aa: CASRLGTSEQYF

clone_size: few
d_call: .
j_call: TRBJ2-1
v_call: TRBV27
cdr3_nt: TGTGCCAGCAGTTTACAGGGCCGTTACAATGAGCAGTTCTTC
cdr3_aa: CASSLQGRYNEQFF

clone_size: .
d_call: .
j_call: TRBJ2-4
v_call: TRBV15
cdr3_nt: TGTGCCACCAGCCACAGGGATTGGAACATTCAGTACTTC
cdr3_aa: CATSHRDWNIQYF

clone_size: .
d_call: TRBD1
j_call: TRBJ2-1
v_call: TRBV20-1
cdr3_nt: TGCAGTGCTAGAGATCTCCATAGGACAGGGTCTGACAATGAGCAGTTCTTC
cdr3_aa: CSARDLHRTGSDNEQFF

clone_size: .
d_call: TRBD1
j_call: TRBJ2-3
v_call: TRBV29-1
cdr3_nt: TGCAGCGTGTCTAGACAGGGGGCGGGCACAGATACGCAGTATTTT
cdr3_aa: CSVSRQGAGTDTQYF

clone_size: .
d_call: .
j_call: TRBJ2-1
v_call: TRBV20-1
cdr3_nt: TGCAGTGCAAGGCGATGGGGAGCCGTTGAGCAGTTCTTC
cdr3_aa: CSARRWGAVEQFF

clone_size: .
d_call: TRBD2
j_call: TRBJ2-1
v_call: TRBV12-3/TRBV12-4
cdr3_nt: TGTGCCAGCACTGCTAGCGGGAGGGCCTACAATGAGCAGTTCTTC
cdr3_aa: CASTASGRAYNEQFF

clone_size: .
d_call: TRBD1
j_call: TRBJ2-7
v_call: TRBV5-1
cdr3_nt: TGCGCCAGCAGCTTGAAGGGACAGGGGAGCCACGAGCAGTACTTC
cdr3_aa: CASSLKGQGSHEQYF

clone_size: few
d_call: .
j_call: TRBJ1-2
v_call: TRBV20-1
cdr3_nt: TGCAGTGCTATTCAGGGACGTAACTATGGCTACACCTTC
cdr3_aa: CSAIQGRNYGYTF

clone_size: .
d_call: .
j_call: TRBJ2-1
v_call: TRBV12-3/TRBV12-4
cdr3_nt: TGTGCCAGCAGTTTAGGGGGCCTTCTAGGAGAGTTCTTC
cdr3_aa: CASSLGGLLGEFF

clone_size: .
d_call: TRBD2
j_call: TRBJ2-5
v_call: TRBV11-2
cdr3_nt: TGTGCCAGCAGCTTAGATCTGAGTAGCGGGTGGAAAGAGCAGTACTTC
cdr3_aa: CASSLDLSSGWKEQYF

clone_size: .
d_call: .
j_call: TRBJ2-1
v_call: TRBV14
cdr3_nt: TGTGCCAGCAGCCAAGGGTTCGAGCTTAATGAGCAGTTCTTC
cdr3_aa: CASSQGFELNEQFF

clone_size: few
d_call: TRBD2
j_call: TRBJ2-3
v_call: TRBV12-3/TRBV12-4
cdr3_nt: TGTGCCAGCAGTGTCCTAGCGGGAGTACCAGATACGCAGTATTTT
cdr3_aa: CASSVLAGVPDTQYF

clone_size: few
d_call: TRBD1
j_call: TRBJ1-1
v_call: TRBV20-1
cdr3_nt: TGCAGTGCTGGAAACAGGGGAGGGGACACTGAAGCTTTCTTT
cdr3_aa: CSAGNRGGDTEAFF

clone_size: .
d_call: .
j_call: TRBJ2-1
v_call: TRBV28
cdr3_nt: TGTGCCAGCCTTGGCCATGCCGAGACTAGGGTGAATGAGCAGTTCTTC
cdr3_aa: CASLGHAETRVNEQFF

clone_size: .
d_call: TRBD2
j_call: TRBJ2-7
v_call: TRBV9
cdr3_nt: TGTGCCAGCAGCGTAGGAGGCGGGGGAACCTACGAGCAGTACTTC
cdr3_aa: CASSVGGGGTYEQYF